The table lists the clone carrying this T cell receptor (beta chain) with a few counts. Antigen: not known. Antigen-specific CD4+ T cells were expanded (with viral peptide pools) by the ViraFEST assay ahead of sequencing. Isolation of CD4+ T cells took place after less than twelve days of culture. As their vaccination, participants received two doses of either BNT162b2 or mRNA-1273. A half-volume exchange with IL-2 medium occurred on days 3 and 7. The CDR3 extends over 16 amino acids. From germline, CDR1 is GTSNPN and CDR2 SVGIG (reference sequence). The V gene end was trimmed by 4 bases and the J gene end by 5 bases; junction bases not matched to a gene: 11. Data came from immunoSEQ multiplex PCR; TCRdb stores just in-frame clones and leaves some out. The sample has approximately 70,000 clones, about 80% seen once. These data belong to a study of vaccination effects on CD4 cells after COVID-19. Whole-study context: After the second dose, samples were taken at median day 72.

The source material was CD4+ T cells from PBMCs cultured with HCoV-229E spike peptides, sampled after COVID-19 vaccination. J is TRBJ2-2 and V is TRBV30; 9 bases agree with TRBD1. The TCR originated in a human donor who received a COVID-19 vaccine. CDR3 amino acids: CAWIPPGQGFTGELFF. The CDR3, as DNA: TGTGCCTGGATCCCTCCGGGACAGGGTTTTACCGGGGAGCTGTTTTTT.